This record looks at one TCR beta chain sequence and its context. These data are taken from a study of blood T cell repertoires in COVID-19. The overall study: COVID-19 samples collected from the United States, Italy and Spain covered acute and convalescent phases.

Per the original methods: For nucleated cells, counts were estimated from reference gene primer amplification. Generated by immunoSEQ multiplex PCR, the TCRdb table keeps only in-frame clones and is missing some. The DNA was the basis for D and trimming; V, J and clone size are from that table. The sample has approximately 170,000 clones, 84% seen once. Trimming left V 9 bases short and J 8 bases short, with 20 bases between. Germline CDR1 LNHDA, CDR2 SQIVND (reference sequence). The CDR3 has 14 amino acids. The sequenced sample consisted of peripheral blood. The clonotype was recovered from a woman of 80 years or more with acute or convalescent COVID-19. The rearrangement links TRBV19 to TRBJ2-1; D perhaps matches TRBD1 (6 bases). The CDR3 loop reads CASRDRRGSYEQFF. The CDR3 DNA is TGTGCCAGCCGTGACAGGAGAGGGTCTTATGAGCAGTTCTTC.